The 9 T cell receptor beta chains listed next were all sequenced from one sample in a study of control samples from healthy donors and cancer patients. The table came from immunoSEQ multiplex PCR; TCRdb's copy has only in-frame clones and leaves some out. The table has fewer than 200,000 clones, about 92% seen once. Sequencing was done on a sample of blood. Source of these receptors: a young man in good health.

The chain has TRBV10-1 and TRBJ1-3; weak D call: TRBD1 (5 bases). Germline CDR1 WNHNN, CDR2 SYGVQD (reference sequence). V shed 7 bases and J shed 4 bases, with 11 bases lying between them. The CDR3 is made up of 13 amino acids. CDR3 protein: CASTDIAGNTIYF. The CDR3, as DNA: TGCGCCAGCACGGACATAGCCGGAAACACCATATATTTT.

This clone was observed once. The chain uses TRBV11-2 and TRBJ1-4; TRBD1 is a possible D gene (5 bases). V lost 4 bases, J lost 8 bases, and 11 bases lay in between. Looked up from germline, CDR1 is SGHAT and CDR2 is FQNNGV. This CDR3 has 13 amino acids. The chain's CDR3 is CASSWGSAEKLFF. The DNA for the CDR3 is TGTGCCAGCAGCTGGGGGTCGGCCGAAAAACTGTTTTTT.

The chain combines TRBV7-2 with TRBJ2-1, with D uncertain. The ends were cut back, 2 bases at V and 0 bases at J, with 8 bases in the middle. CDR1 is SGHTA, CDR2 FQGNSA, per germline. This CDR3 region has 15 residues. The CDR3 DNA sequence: TGTGCCAGCAGCTTATCGGCGGCCTCCTACAATGAGCAGTTCTTC. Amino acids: CASSLSAASYNEQFF.

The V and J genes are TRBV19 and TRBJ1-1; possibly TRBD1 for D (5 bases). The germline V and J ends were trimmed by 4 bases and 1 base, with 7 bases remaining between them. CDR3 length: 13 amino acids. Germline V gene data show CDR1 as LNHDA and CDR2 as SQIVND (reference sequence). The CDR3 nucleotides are TGTGCCAGTAGTACAGGACAGAACACTGAAGCTTTCTTT. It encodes CASSTGQNTEAFF.

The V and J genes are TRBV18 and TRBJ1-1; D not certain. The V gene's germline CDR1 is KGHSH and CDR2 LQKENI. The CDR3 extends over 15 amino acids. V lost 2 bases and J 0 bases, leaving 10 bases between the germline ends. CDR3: CASSPTEYVNTEAFF. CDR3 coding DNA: TGTGCCAGCTCACCAACCGAATATGTGAACACTGAAGCTTTCTTT.

The CDR3 sequence is CASSGRQGSGETQYF. CDR3 bases: TGTGCCAGCAGCGGGCGACAGGGGAGCGGAGAGACCCAGTACTTC. V gene TRBV7-9 combines with J gene TRBJ2-5; 8 bases fit TRBD1. Germline V lookup: CDR1 SEHNR, CDR2 FQNEAQ (reference sequence). This CDR3 contains 15 residues. V trimming: 5 bases; J trimming: 4 bases; junction bases outside the gene matches: 9.

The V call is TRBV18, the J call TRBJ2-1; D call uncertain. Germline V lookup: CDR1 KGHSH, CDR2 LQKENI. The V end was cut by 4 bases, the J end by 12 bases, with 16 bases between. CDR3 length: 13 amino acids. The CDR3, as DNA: TGTGCCAGCTCACTGCCCCGTATCGGCGGGCAGTTCTTC. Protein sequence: CASSLPRIGGQFF.

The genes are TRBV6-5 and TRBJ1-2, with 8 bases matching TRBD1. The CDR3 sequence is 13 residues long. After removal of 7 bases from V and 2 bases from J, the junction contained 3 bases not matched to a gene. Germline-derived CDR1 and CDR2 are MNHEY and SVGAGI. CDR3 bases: TGTGCCAGCACCAGACAGGGGAACTATGGCTACACCTTC. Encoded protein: CASTRQGNYGYTF.

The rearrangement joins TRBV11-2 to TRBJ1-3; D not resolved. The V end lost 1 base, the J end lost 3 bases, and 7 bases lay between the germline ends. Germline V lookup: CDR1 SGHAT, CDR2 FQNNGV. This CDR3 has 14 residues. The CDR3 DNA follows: TGTGCCAGCAGCTTAGGACTCATTGGAAACACCATATATTTT. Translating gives CASSLGLIGNTIYF.